The clone carrying this T cell receptor (beta chain) was found many times. Its antigen is unknown. This entry comes from a study of T cells in Graves' hyperthyroidism and ophthalmopathy. The overall study: Peripheral blood sampling occurred at initial diagnosis, before any treatment.

Template material for amplifying TCR beta CDR3 regions consisted of RNA transcripts. The HTBI primer set served for first-round RT-PCR of the TCR CDR3. TCRdb re-called the multiplex PCR reads through MiXCR, storing one row per CDR3 protein. This table holds a few hundred thousand distinct CDR3 sequences, about 14% found once. The ends lost 3 bases at V and 6 bases at J; junction bases unmatched: 9. The germline V gene has CDR1 SGDLS and CDR2 YYNGEE. The CDR3 consists of 15 residues. Hyperthyroidism in the patients, aged 18 to 65, was newly diagnosed and under 2 months in duration. Overall study findings and caveats: Appearing also in blood were most of the thyroid clonotypes expanded above 0.001.

Sequencing was carried out using blood. V gene TRBV9 combines with J gene TRBJ2-1; 7 bases line up with TRBD1. The TCR comes from a woman aged 25 to 39 with Graves' hyperthyroidism that later progressed to Graves' ophthalmopathy. CDR3: CASSGTPKGANEQFF. CDR3 sequence (DNA): TGTGCCAGCAGCGGAACCCCCAAGGGGGCCAATGAGCAGTTCTTC.